This TCR beta chain stems from a study of cytomegalovirus exposure and HLA in healthy donors. Comment on this clone: Antigen unknown.

The PCR used 60 Vbeta and 13 Jbeta primers. TCRdb's table, derived via immunoSEQ multiplex PCR, lists solely in-frame clones and lacks some. This table holds under 85,000 clones, around 62% found once. Regarding the study as a whole: In most subjects, TCR beta sequences reportedly gave accurate predictions of HLA-A and HLA-B alleles.

The sequence derives from a man in his forties in good health and CMV-seropositive. Sequencing was performed on PBMCs.

CDR3 sequence (DNA): TGTGCCACTACCCCGGAGGGAGGGATGAACACTGAAGCTTTCTTT. This codes for CATTPEGGMNTEAFF. This chain links TRBV19 with TRBJ1-1; D is ambiguous. There are 15 residues in the CDR3. V was clipped by 10 bases and J by 0 bases, with 18 bases between them. The V gene's germline CDR1 is LNHDA and CDR2 SQIVND (reference sequence).